The T cell receptor beta chain described here comes from a study of beta chain features in type 1 diabetes (dated by TCRdb to between 2018 and 2020). Regarding the study in general: Mean age, gender distribution, total cell number and subset yield were not different between patients and healthy donors. A total of about 99,000,000 sorted cells were examined across all samples, and RNA yield correlated strongly with the number of cells per subset. The study compared TCRB repertoires of sorted circulating CD4+ T cell subsets between recently diagnosed type 1 diabetes patients and matched healthy donors. Regulatory and stem cell-like memory subsets were obtained from only 8 patients and roughly eight healthy donors, while naive and central memory subsets were obtained from all 30 or so donors. Results the study describes overall, beyond this receptor: HLA sub-analyses involved small numbers of individuals, so any influence of HLA type on TCRB rearrangement remained unresolved. At VDJ recombination sites, patients with type 1 diabetes made fewer insertions and deleted more nucleotides, a pattern implying thymic rearrangement abnormalities. Naive, central memory and regulatory TCRB repertoires appeared to be more alike among patients than among healthy donors. A moderate but significant shortening of TCRB CDR3 length was observed in type 1 diabetes patients in all four CD4+ subsets. PCR might favor shorter templates, but patient and control samples were amplified and corrected together, so any skew would affect both groups equally. Because cDNA rather than genomic DNA was sequenced, highly expressing activated cells could have been over-represented, although no difference in activation and CD3 levels was found between groups.

All of the isolated RNA was reverse transcribed with the High Capacity cDNA Reverse Transcription Kit, so expressed TCRB transcripts were sequenced. Deep immunoSEQ sequencing was applied to naive, central memory and regulatory T cell samples, giving an average of roughly 3.5 million total reads per sample. Sorted cells were lysed in RLT buffer, and RNA was extracted using DNase-treated RNeasy Micro or Mini kits according to cell number. To prevent cross-contamination, each cell subset was processed individually, whereas patient and healthy donor samples were processed jointly. The immunoSEQ multiplex PCR was used to amplify TCRB sequences from cDNA, generating 87-bp fragments that spanned the CDR3 region. Amplicons were sequenced on the Illumina HiSeq platform. The original pipeline was this. Synthetic template baselines were used to correct PCR bias computationally, reads within Hamming distance 2 were collapsed together, and singletons that could not be merged were discarded. Reads were aligned against IMGT to assign V, D and J genes, CDR3 length and insertions or deletions at six rearrangement sites. Clonotype counts were normalized to sorted cell number within each subset before computing true diversity and Gini coefficients with the tcR R package. The overlap coefficient, calculated on TCRB nucleotide sequences, was used to quantify repertoire sharing. Out-of-frame TCRB sequences from naive cells were analyzed as a proxy for the pre-selection repertoire. TCRdb mirrors the immuneACCESS table, restricted to in-frame sequences. Some clones are absent from its copies; in checked studies, under half trace to an unresolved V gene, and the reason for the others is unknown. V and J calls and clone size follow that table, whereas D and trimming were derived from the DNA. The sample table records a few hundred thousand clones; about 30% of these occur just once. The ten largest make up around 0.065% of the sample.

CDR1 SGHRS and CDR2 YFSETQ were looked up in the germline V gene. Cut back by 1 base and 3 bases, the V and J ends lie 23 bases apart. The CDR3 sequence holds 18 residues, the cysteine and phenylalanine included. CDR3 DNA is the only sequence kept; it has 54 bases, read in frame from the first base. A single peripheral blood draw of approximately 120 mL on average was collected from each donor into heparinised tubes. Naive, central memory, regulatory and stem cell-like memory CD4+ T cells were sorted on a BD FACSAria II using a panel including CD45RO, CCR7, CD25, CD127, CD95 and CD27. Every sorted population had a purity above 95%. PBMCs were separated immediately by Lymphoprep density gradient centrifugation and were stained directly, without being cultured. Samples were stained and sorted in pairs, with one healthy donor and one patient per experiment, so that batch effects were minimized. Note on this clone: Its antigen target is currently unknown. No base-level quality is on record; no much larger clone is a single base apart.

This receptor was taken from a young man in good health. Sequencing used naive CD4+ T cells from blood. According to the study, the label for this sample's cell subset or site signals: true naive CD4+ T cells. This chain joins TRBV5-1 to TRBJ2-7; the D gene is possibly TRBD1 or TRBD2, with 5 bases matching each. CDR3 reads: CASSLRSVPREGYYEQYF. The sequenced DNA is TGCGCCAGCAGCTTGAGGAGTGTGCCTCGCGAGGGGTACTACGAGCAGTACTTC.